Reported below is one T cell receptor (beta chain). The time point here: patch test 1, 2 weeks after DPC sensitization. Documented treatment: therapeutic diphenylcyclopropenone sensitization with weekly scalp DPC. This specimen comes from a study of human T cells and chemical hapten exposure. TCRdb re-called the RACE reads with MiXCR, one entry per CDR3 protein. Of 75,000 to 100,000 distinct CDR3 sequences listed, around an eighth are singletons. Sequenced here: whole blood, sampled in connection with sensitization to the hapten diphenylcyclopropenone (DPC). The receptor comes from a woman in her forties with alopecia areata. Some clones in this sample may be carry-over from other donors' samples.

The CDR3 is CASRNHGLHNEQFF. CDR3 DNA: TGTGCCAGCAGAAACCATGGACTACACAATGAGCAGTTCTTC. The chain is built from TRBV6-2 or TRBV6-3 and TRBJ2-1; perhaps TRBD2 as D (6 bases). Germline V lookup: CDR1 MNHEY, CDR2 SVGEGT. This CDR3 comprises 14 residues. V lost 6 bases to trimming and J lost 5 bases, with 14 bases between them.